One and the same sample provided the 23 T cell receptor beta chains below, sequenced in a study of early T cells in non-severe SARS-CoV-2 infection. TCRdb used MiXCR to reprocess the 5' RACE reads, holding one entry per CDR3 protein. The sample contains 60,000 to 85,000 distinct CDR3 sequences, roughly 16% of which appear only once. Sequenced sample: whole blood. The receptors originated from an adult who was a healthcare worker with PCR-confirmed SARS-CoV-2 infection or an uninfected control (not recorded which).

This clonotype was found many times. The V call is TRBV19, the J call TRBJ2-5; no definite D call. V was trimmed by 4 bases and J by 2 bases, leaving 11 bases between them. CDR3 length equals 14 residues. The germline V gene encodes CDR1 LNHDA and CDR2 SQIVND (reference sequence). CDR3 loop: CASSTERRQETQYF. In nucleotides, the CDR3 is TGTGCCAGTAGTACGGAGAGGCGGCAAGAGACCCAGTACTTC.

This clonotype was recorded a few times. The junction differs from germline at one of its ends, possibly a read error. The chain recombines TRBV7-2 with TRBJ1-1; 9 bases fit TRBD1. The germline gives CDR1 SGHTA, CDR2 FQGNSA. The CDR3 consists of 14 residues. In DNA, the CDR3 is TGTGCCAGCAGCTCACAGGGGGCGATCACTGAAGTTTTCTTT. This sequence encodes CASSSQGAITEVFF.

This clonotype was recorded a few times. The J gene is TRBJ1-6, the V gene TRBV27; D unclear. The V gene's germline CDR1 is MNHEY and CDR2 SMNVEV (reference sequence). This CDR3 is built from 12 residues. Trimming left V 2 bases short and J 10 bases short, with 6 bases between. Here the CDR3 reads CASSLTGSPLHF. In DNA, the CDR3 is TGTGCCAGCAGTTTAACGGGGTCACCCCTCCACTTT.

The chain uses TRBV14 and TRBJ2-5; D ambiguous. The ends were cut back, 4 bases at V and 5 bases at J, with 14 bases in the middle. This CDR3 has 14 residues. CDR1 is SGHDN, CDR2 FVKESK, per germline. CDR3 DNA sequence: TGTGCCAGCAGCCCAGGTCTCAAAGGGGAGACCCAGTACTTC. It yields the protein CASSPGLKGETQYF.

This clonotype was counted many times. The chain uses TRBV11-2 and TRBJ1-6; perhaps TRBD1 as D (6 bases). With 3 bases removed from V and 0 bases from J, the gap between germline ends came to 15 bases. Per the germline V gene, CDR1 is SGHAT and CDR2 is FQNNGV. CDR3 length: 18 amino acids. CDR3 nucleotide sequence: TGTGCCAGCAGCTTCCACGGGACATCCTTCTCCTATAATTCACCCCTCCACTTT. Its protein is CASSFHGTSFSYNSPLHF.

This clonotype showed up just a few times. V and J are TRBV28 and TRBJ1-3, with a possible D match to TRBD1 (5 bases). This CDR3 is 14 amino acids long. Germline V lookup: CDR1 MDHEN, CDR2 SYDVKM. The CDR3 spells CATHGGGSGNTIYF. CDR3 DNA sequence: TGTGCAACCCACGGGGGAGGCTCCGGAAACACCATATATTTT.

This clonotype has a handful of counts. The J gene is TRBJ2-4, the V gene TRBV29-1, with 9 bases that match TRBD1. V was clipped by 4 bases and J by 6 bases; unmatched bases: 7. Germline V gene lookup returns CDR1 SQVTM and CDR2 ANQGSEA. The CDR3 covers 14 residues. The CDR3 sequence is CSVGDRDFGNIQYF. The CDR3 nucleotides are TGCAGCGTTGGGGACAGGGATTTTGGAAACATTCAGTACTTC.

The chain uses TRBV29-1 and TRBJ2-7; unclear D gene. The V end was cut by 6 bases, the J end by 6 bases, with 21 bases between. CDR1 and CDR2 (germline): SQVTM, ANQGSEA. The CDR3 loop spans 14 amino acids. CDR3 in DNA: TGCAGCGTCTCCGGACGGAGTTCCCCATCCGAGCAGTACTTC. This gives the protein CSVSGRSSPSEQYF.

This clonotype was observed a few times. The V gene is TRBV6-5, the J gene TRBJ1-1, with D possibly being TRBD1 (6 bases). The CDR3 loop spans 16 amino acids. CDR1 is MNHEY, CDR2 SVGAGI, per germline. With 5 bases removed from V and 0 bases from J, the gap between germline ends came to 16 bases. CDR3 coding DNA: TGTGCCAGCAGTCCCGGGACAATCGGGATGAACACTGAAGCTTTCTTT. It yields the protein CASSPGTIGMNTEAFF.

The rearrangement links TRBV11-3 to TRBJ2-7, with D maybe TRBD2 (5 bases). The CDR3 runs to 15 residues. From germline, CDR1 is SGHNT and CDR2 YENEEA. V dropped 3 bases and J dropped 2 bases, with 14 bases sitting between them. DNA of the CDR3: TGTGCCAGCAGCTTGTCCCGAGGAGGAGCCTACGAGCAGTACTTC. Translation gives CASSLSRGGAYEQYF.

This clonotype was seen at least ten times. This rearrangement joins TRBV5-1 to TRBJ1-2; the D gene is possibly TRBD1 (5 bases). Trimming left V 3 bases short and J 6 bases short, with 18 bases between. The CDR3 has 15 amino acids. CDR1 and CDR2 (germline): SGHRS, YFSETQ. CDR3 region: CASSSYPQDIDGYTF. The CDR3 coding sequence is TGCGCCAGCAGCTCCTACCCCCAGGACATCGATGGCTACACCTTC.

In its sample, this clonotype was seen a few times. This sequence joins TRBV28 and TRBJ2-2; tentatively, D is TRBD1 or TRBD2 (5 bases each). V was clipped by 4 bases and J by 0 bases, with 18 bases between them. CDR1 MDHEN and CDR2 SYDVKM come from the germline V gene. The CDR3 runs 18 residues. CDR3 amino acids: CASSSYPGRRANTGELFF. In nucleotides, the CDR3 is TGTGCCAGCAGTTCATACCCGGGACGGAGAGCGAACACCGGGGAGCTGTTTTTT.

The chain uses TRBV20-1 and TRBJ2-7; 7 positions agree with TRBD2. The germline gives CDR1 DFQATT, CDR2 SNEGSKA (reference sequence). The V gene end was trimmed by 2 bases and the J gene end by 5 bases; junction bases not matched to a gene: 6. The length of the CDR3 is 13 residues. The CDR3 nucleotides are TGCAGTGCTAGAAGGCGGGAGCTTAACGAGCAGTACTTC. Its translation: CSARRRELNEQYF.

V is TRBV6-2 or TRBV6-3 and J is TRBJ2-1, with 10 bases matching TRBD2. This CDR3 contains 18 residues. Losses at the gene ends were 0 bases for V and 8 bases for J; bases not matched to a gene: 13. CDR1 and CDR2 from the germline V gene are MNHEY and SVGEGT. CDR3 region: CASSYSFPGLAIIDEQFF. The CDR3 nucleotides read TGTGCCAGCAGTTACTCATTCCCGGGACTAGCGATTATAGATGAGCAGTTCTTC.

The V and J genes are TRBV7-2 and TRBJ2-7; the match to TRBD1 covers 8 bases. The J segment lost 4 bases and the V segment lost 4 bases, leaving 6 bases of the junction unmatched. This CDR3 has 14 residues. Germline V gene lookup returns CDR1 SGHTA and CDR2 FQGNSA. CDR3 region: CASSSGQVPYEQYF. For the CDR3, the DNA is TGTGCCAGCAGCTCGGGACAGGTACCGTACGAGCAGTACTTC. Drawing the rest from reference TRBV7-2 and TRBJ2-7, the complete variable domain is GAGVSQSPSNKVTEKGKDVELRCDPISGHTALYWYRQSLGQGLEFLIYFQGNSAPDKSGLPSDRFSAERTGGSVSTLTIQRTQQEDSAVYLCASSSGQVPYEQYFGPGTRLTVT.

This clonotype has just a few counts. The gene calls are TRBV6-1 and TRBJ2-1; D might be TRBD1 (6 bases). The germline V and J ends were trimmed by 3 bases and 8 bases, with 23 bases remaining between them. The CDR3 runs 17 residues. The germline CDR1 and CDR2 sequences are MNHNS and SASEGT. CDR3 residues: CASSDFKGVISLYEQFF. The CDR3 DNA sequence: TGTGCCAGCAGTGACTTTAAGGGGGTAATCTCTCTCTATGAGCAGTTCTTC.

In this sample, this clonotype turned up a few times. The rearrangement joins TRBV29-1 to TRBJ2-1; TRBD1 matches at 9 bases. Trimming cost V 6 bases and J 14 bases; bases outside gene matches: 5. Germline loops: CDR1 SQVTM, CDR2 ANQGSEA. The CDR3 is 10 amino acids. The chain's CDR3 is CSVGGQGEFF. The DNA of the CDR3 is TGCAGCGTCGGGGGACAGGGTGAGTTCTTC.

The genes are TRBV7-9 and TRBJ1-1; D gene unclear. V was pared by 5 bases and J by 0 bases, with 7 bases between. CDR3 size: 13 residues. The germline CDR1 and CDR2 sequences are SEHNR and FQNEAQ (reference sequence). The CDR3 DNA reads as TGTGCCAGCAGCCCGACCTTGAACACTGAAGCTTTCTTT. It codes for CASSPTLNTEAFF.

The chain joins TRBV7-2 to TRBJ1-1; 10 nucleotides agree with TRBD1. Germline CDR1 reads SGHTA; CDR2 reads FQGNSA. The CDR3 sequence is 16 residues long. The V and J ends lost 4 bases and 4 bases, in that order; junction bases with no gene match: 9. The CDR3 protein is CASSYGQGGRLTEAFF. CDR3 nucleotide sequence: TGTGCCAGCAGCTATGGACAGGGGGGCCGACTCACTGAAGCTTTCTTT.

This clonotype was detected many times. The chain has TRBV12-3 or TRBV12-4 and TRBJ2-5; 14 nucleotides agree with TRBD2. Trimming took 6 bases from V and 4 from J; bases not matched to a gene: 16. The CDR3 length is 19 residues. CDR3 DNA: TGTGCCAGCAGCGACGGGACTAGCGGGAGTGGGGGGGTAGGAGAGACCCAGTACTTC. It is translated as CASSDGTSGSGGVGETQYF.

This clonotype occurred a few times. J is TRBJ2-7 and V is TRBV7-2; D may be TRBD1 (5 bases). Germline V gene lookup returns CDR1 SGHTA and CDR2 FQGNSA. This CDR3 is 12 amino acids long. Trimming shortened V by 4 bases and J by 7 bases, and 11 bases separated the two germline ends. The CDR3 region has the DNA TGTGCCAGCAGCTCCCAGTCAGGGGAGCAGTACTTC. It yields the protein CASSSQSGEQYF.

The chain couples TRBV24-1 to TRBJ2-5; TRBD2 matches 9 bases. The CDR3 consists of 18 residues. Germline V lookup: CDR1 KGHDR, CDR2 SFDVKD. The V segment lost 3 bases and the J segment 2 bases; nucleotides outside the gene matches: 12. CDR3 coding DNA: TGTGCCACCAGTGATCAGAGACCGGGACTAGCTCATCAAGAGACCCAGTACTTC. Amino acid sequence: CATSDQRPGLAHQETQYF.

This clonotype showed up just a few times. V and J are TRBV6-4 and TRBJ2-3; possible D gene TRBD2, 7 bases. Germline loops: CDR1 MRHNA, CDR2 SNTAGT. V was clipped by 2 bases and J by 0 bases, with 9 bases between them. The CDR3 extends over 15 amino acids. CDR3 residues: CASSDGGGSTDTQYF. The CDR3, as DNA: TGTGCCAGCAGTGACGGGGGGGGCAGCACAGATACGCAGTATTTT.